Included here is one T cell receptor beta chain sequence, with context. Its antigen target is currently unknown. No base quality values were provided; no much bigger clone lies one nucleotide off. The entry originates in a study of Ad26.COV2.S vaccination and SARS-CoV-2 variants (dated by TCRdb to 2020 to 2023). In the study overall: Donors in the vaccine arm were drawn from COV1001, a multicentre, randomized, double-blind, placebo-controlled phase I-IIa trial testing Ad26.COV2.S in healthy adults. Ad26.COV2.S was administered intramuscularly at a dose of 5x10^10 or 1x10^11 viral particles, either as one shot or as two shots given 56 days apart. TCRbeta repertoire sequencing was used to assess the specificity and breadth of SARS-CoV-2-reactive T cell receptors after Ad26.COV2.S vaccination. A total of roughly 30 samples were included in the TCR-sequenced set, comprising about 20 Ad26.COV2.S vaccine recipients, 5 placebo recipients and 8 SARS-CoV-2 convalescent individuals. Participants in the trial were split at random into five groups of five each, receiving low-dose or high-dose Ad26.COV2.S once or twice, or else placebo on both occasions. Investigators did not know the trial group allocation while performing experiments and assessing outcomes.

The CDR3 goes from the cysteine to the phenylalanine over 16 residues. The retained sequence is limited to the CDR3, 48 bases, with the frame set at the first base. As encoded in the germline V gene, CDR1 is MGHDK while CDR2 is SYGVNS. The trim is 4 bases for V and 5 bases for J, with a gap of 17 bases between the germline ends. Study-wide findings and limitations: Spike-specific TCR breadth was higher in Ad26.COV2.S recipients than in placebo recipients (P = 0.0014). Vaccine and placebo recipients had similar non-spike TCR breadth, a finding consistent with the vaccine containing only spike. The study lacked the statistical power to compare responses across vaccine doses or regimens. Substantial breadth of spike-specific CD8+ and CD4+ T cell responses was reported after vaccination. It was noted by the authors that total T cell responses may have been underestimated by the TCR breadth and depth analyses.

Sample treatment or condition, as interpreted from the label and publication: approximately 18 received Ad26.COV2.S at low or high dose, single or two shots; about 5 received placebo; per-sample allocation not given. Repertoires of vaccine and placebo recipients were sequenced from samples collected on day 63 after the first injection. In Cohort 1b, around 23 adults aged 18-55 years were enrolled at a single site in Boston, USA, between 29 July and 7 August 2020. Ad26.COV2.S was a replication-incompetent adenovirus type 26 vector that expressed a prefusion-stabilized SARS-CoV-2 spike protein derived from the original Wuhan strain. The immunoSEQ Assay was the method used to sequence TCRbeta CDR3 regions. After extraction, genomic DNA underwent amplification by bias-controlled multiplex PCR, followed by high-throughput sequencing. Turning to the authors' computational methods: Collapsing and filtering of sequences were performed to quantify the absolute abundance of each unique TCRbeta CDR3 region. Usable DNA was measured by amplifying reference genes present in all nucleated cells, and TCRbeta template counts were normalized to that usable DNA to estimate T cell fraction. Repertoire TCRs were annotated as SARS-CoV-2-specific by exact matching of V gene, CDR3 amino acid sequence and J gene to a known reactive TCR set. The reference SARS-CoV-2 TCR set was obtained from MIRA and was filtered for enrichment in COVID-19-positive ImmuneCODE repertoires, whereby public or cross-reactive TCRs were removed. Using the MIRA antigens, annotated TCRs were further analysed by specific ORF or by position within an ORF. Breadth was defined as the number of annotated unique rearrangements divided by the total number of unique productive rearrangements, and depth was defined as the summed frequency of the annotated unique rearrangements. Group comparisons of TCR breadth used two-sided Wilcoxon rank-sum tests. Drawn from immuneACCESS, this table holds only the in-frame rearrangements with V and J called that TCRdb kept. Clones are partly lost; checked studies trace under half to an unresolved V gene and leave the rest unexplained. Clonal size and the V and J genes are those of that table, whereas D and trimming came from the DNA. Present in this sample are 350,000 to 400,000 clones, approximately 91% of which were seen just once. Approximately 3.7% of the sample belongs to the ten largest clones.

The rearranged segments are TRBV25-1 and TRBJ1-4, with a tentative D gene TRBD1 over 5 matching bases. This receptor was identified in a person between 18 and 65 years old who received the Ad26.COV2.S COVID-19 vaccine or a placebo. The source was peripheral blood, collected in a trial of Ad26.COV2.S vaccine versus placebo. The base sequence is TGTGCCAGCAGTGCAGGAGGGTCCGGGGGGAATGAAAAACTGTTTTTT. Its protein reads: CASSAGGSGGNEKLFF.